This passage covers 30 T cell receptor beta chains from one sample sequenced in a study of blood T cell repertoires in COVID-19. The table came from immunoSEQ multiplex PCR; TCRdb's copy has only in-frame clones and leaves some out. The sample lists approximately 340,000 clones, approximately 89% occurring once. Material for sequencing was PBMCs or T cells enriched from blood (not recorded which). The receptors originated from a woman aged 40-49 years who had been exposed to COVID-19.

V usage is TRBV19 and J usage is TRBJ1-1; TRBD1 might be the D (5 bases). Trimming cost V 7 bases and J 7 bases, with 13 bases left between them. CDR1 and CDR2 (germline): LNHDA, SQIVND (reference sequence). The CDR3 covers 12 residues. Here the CDR3 DNA reads TGTGCCAGTATACGGGGGATGGATGAAGCTTTCTTT. Protein: CASIRGMDEAFF.

A single count supports this clone. The CDR3 sequence is CASSLDEGVNTEAFF. The CDR3 nucleotides read TGCGCCAGCAGCCTTGACGAAGGAGTGAACACTGAAGCTTTCTTT. V and J are TRBV4-1 and TRBJ1-1; D is unresolved. Germline assignment: CDR1 MGHRA and CDR2 YSYEKL. Trimming took off 4 bases at V and 0 bases at J, with 12 bases between the two ends. The CDR3 spans 15 residues.

The chain has TRBV15 and TRBJ2-4, with 7 bases matching TRBD1. Per the germline V gene, CDR1 is LNHNV and CDR2 is YYDKDF (reference sequence). The V and J ends lost 2 bases and 1 base, in that order; junction bases with no gene match: 8. The CDR3 sequence is 17 residues long. The CDR3 reads CATSRTGQAQAKNIQYF. The CDR3 DNA is TGTGCCACCAGCAGAACCGGACAGGCCCAGGCCAAAAACATTCAGTACTTC.

In DNA, the CDR3 is TGCGCCAGCAGTCAAGGGGATTCCGGGGGGCATCCTAATGAAAAACTGTTTTTT. This translates into CASSQGDSGGHPNEKLFF. The rearrangement uses TRBV23-1 and TRBJ1-4; D might be TRBD1 (6 bases). TRBV23-1 falls under the ORF class, with uncertain function. V was shortened by 2 bases and J by 3 bases, with 19 bases between the two germline ends. The CDR3 totals 18 residues.

This chain joins TRBV6-5 and TRBJ2-7; no reliable D call. This CDR3 contains 13 residues. CDR1 is MNHEY, CDR2 SVGAGI, per germline. Trimming pared 6 bases from V and 6 bases from J, leaving 15 bases between. The CDR3 DNA is TGTGCCAGCAGACCTAACTCGCCCGGCGAGCAGTACTTC. This translates into CASRPNSPGEQYF.

The chain employs TRBV28 and TRBJ1-2, with 8 bases that match TRBD1. Germline V CDR1 and CDR2: MDHEN, SYDVKM. The CDR3 is 13 amino acids. Trimming removed 5 bases from V and 8 bases from J; junction bases left unmatched: 7. This chain's CDR3 is CASSRDRGSGYTF. The CDR3 DNA sequence: TGTGCCAGCAGTCGTGACAGGGGCAGCGGCTACACCTTC.

The chain uses TRBV6-2 or TRBV6-3 and TRBJ2-7; 10 nucleotides match TRBD2. The CDR3 runs to 15 residues. CDR1 is MNHEY, CDR2 SVGEGT, per germline. Trimming removed 2 bases from V and 4 bases from J; junction bases left unmatched: 5. The CDR3 region is CASSYELAGVYEQYF. The CDR3, as DNA: TGTGCCAGCAGTTACGAGCTAGCGGGAGTGTACGAGCAGTACTTC.

This clone was picked up one time. The CDR3 nucleotides read TGTGCCAGCAGCTGGGGCGGGGGTTCGGAGGAAAAACTGTTTTTT. The encoded protein is CASSWGGGSEEKLFF. The chain recombines TRBV11-3 with TRBJ1-4, with D maybe TRBD1 (5 bases). In germline, CDR1 is SGHNT, CDR2 YENEEA. Trimming removed 4 bases at V and 8 bases at J, with 17 bases between. The CDR3 totals 15 residues.

The chain recombines TRBV7-3 with TRBJ2-3; TRBD2 might be the D (7 bases). V gave up 5 bases and J gave up 2 bases, with 14 bases separating them. CDR3 length: 15 amino acids. In germline, CDR1 is SGHTA, CDR2 FQGTGA. The CDR3 DNA is TGTGCCAGCAGCGGGGGGGCGTGGCCCACAGATACGCAGTATTTT. The encoded protein is CASSGGAWPTDTQYF. Combining the CDR3 with reference TRBV7-3 and TRBJ2-3 gives the whole variable domain GAGVSQTPSNKVTEKGKYVELRCDPISGHTALYWYRQSLGQGPEFLIYFQGTGAADDSGLPNDRFFAVRPEGSVSTLKIQRTERGDSAVYLCASSGGAWPTDTQYFGPGTRLTVL.

The rearrangement joins TRBV7-9 to TRBJ1-2, with 8 bases fitting TRBD1. This CDR3 comprises 13 residues. The junction had 6 bases not matched to a gene; V was cut back by 4 bases and J by 8 bases. Germline CDR1 is SEHNR and CDR2 is FQNEAQ (reference sequence). CDR3 bases: TGTGCCAGCAGCTCGGACAGGGTGGGAGGCTACACCTTC. Translating gives CASSSDRVGGYTF.

The chain uses TRBV10-2 and TRBJ2-7, with D unclear. Germline loops: CDR1 WSHSY, CDR2 SAAADI. The CDR3 is 11 amino acids. The V end lost 7 bases, the J end lost 4 bases, and 8 bases lay between the germline ends. The CDR3 DNA is TGCGCCAGCACTGGAGCGTACGAGCAGTACTTC. Translation: CASTGAYEQYF.

J is TRBJ2-7 and V is TRBV6-6; no definite D call. This CDR3 is built from 15 residues. CDR1 is MNHNY, CDR2 SVGAGI, per germline (reference sequence). Deletions cut 7 bases from V and 0 bases from J, with 16 bases between. As DNA, the CDR3 is TGTGCCAGCACCGACCCCACTCACAGCTCCTACGAGCAGTACTTC. Translation: CASTDPTHSSYEQYF.

The chain has TRBV28 and TRBJ1-5; 9 positions match TRBD1. Germline CDR1 is MDHEN and CDR2 is SYDVKM. The CDR3 has 16 residues. Germline trimming cut 8 bases from V and 5 bases from J; bases unmatched to any gene: 13. The CDR3 loop reads CASWEPGQGIHQPQHF. In nucleotides, the CDR3 is TGTGCCAGCTGGGAACCGGGACAGGGAATACATCAGCCCCAGCATTTT.

The V call is TRBV20-1, the J call TRBJ1-5, with D tentatively TRBD1 (5 bases). The germline gives CDR1 DFQATT, CDR2 SNEGSKA (reference sequence). This CDR3 is 15 amino acids long. Deletions cut 3 bases from V and 3 bases from J, with 15 bases between. In DNA form, the CDR3 reads TGCAGTGCTAGTCCCATCGACAGAACCAATCAGCCCCAGCATTTT. Protein sequence: CSASPIDRTNQPQHF.

The chain has TRBV2 and TRBJ2-7; 8 bases align to TRBD1. V lost 4 bases to trimming and J lost 2 bases; unmatched junction nucleotides: 7. The CDR3 runs 15 residues. Germline CDR1 reads SNHLY; CDR2 reads FYNNEI. In DNA, the CDR3 is TGTGCCAGCAGTGTATCATGGACAGGGACCTACGAGCAGTACTTC. Amino acids: CASSVSWTGTYEQYF. The full variable domain, with the rest looked up from reference TRBV2 and TRBJ2-7, is EPEVTQTPSHQVTQMGQEVILRCVPISNHLYFYWYRQILGQKVEFLVSFYNNEISEKSEIFDDQFSVERPDGSNFTLKIRSTKLEDSAMYFCASSVSWTGTYEQYFGPGTRLTVT.

The chain recombines TRBV3-1 (or the pseudogene TRBV3-2) with TRBJ2-5, with a weak D call TRBD2 (5 bases). Trimming stripped 0 bases from V and 7 bases from J, with 12 bases between. CDR1 is LGHDT, CDR2 YNNKEL, per germline (reference sequence). The CDR3 covers 14 residues. CDR3 sequence: CASSQDPARGTQYF. The DNA of the CDR3 is TGTGCCAGCAGCCAAGACCCGGCCCGGGGGACCCAGTACTTC.

The gene calls are TRBV2 and TRBJ2-7, with 8 nucleotides matching TRBD1. J gave up 2 bases and V 7 bases, and 4 bases lay outside the gene matches. The CDR3 runs 13 residues. Germline V gives CDR1 SNHLY, CDR2 FYNNEI. CDR3 nucleotides: TGTGCCAGCACCTGGACAGGGACCTACGAGCAGTACTTC. Translating it yields CASTWTGTYEQYF. The whole variable domain, filled in from reference TRBV2 and TRBJ2-7, reads EPEVTQTPSHQVTQMGQEVILRCVPISNHLYFYWYRQILGQKVEFLVSFYNNEISEKSEIFDDQFSVERPDGSNFTLKIRSTKLEDSAMYFCASTWTGTYEQYFGPGTRLTVT.

This clone came up once. The chain carries TRBV19 and TRBJ1-2, with 8 bases fitting TRBD1. Germline V gene sequence: CDR1 LNHDA, CDR2 SQIVND (reference sequence). The CDR3 totals 14 residues. Trimming at V came to 1 base and at J to 7 bases, leaving 5 bases not matched to a gene. The CDR3 DNA sequence: TGTGCCAGTAGTATAGCCCAGGGGGCGGTTGGCTACACCTTC. Amino acids: CASSIAQGAVGYTF.

The chain is built from TRBV5-1 and TRBJ2-5; the D gene is possibly TRBD1 (5 bases). Trimming removed 0 bases at V and 7 bases at J, with 10 bases between. Looked up from germline, CDR1 is SGHRS and CDR2 is YFSETQ. The CDR3 runs to 13 residues. The chain's CDR3 is CASSLGTTGTQYF. The CDR3 DNA follows: TGCGCCAGCAGCTTGGGGACCACAGGGACCCAGTACTTC.

The V gene is TRBV24-1, the J gene TRBJ1-2; D might be TRBD1 (5 bases). CDR3 length: 13 amino acids. Germline values: CDR1 KGHDR, CDR2 SFDVKD. V lost 4 bases and J lost 4, with 9 bases in between. The CDR3 protein is CATSEGEAYGYTF. The CDR3 DNA follows: TGTGCCACCAGTGAAGGGGAGGCCTATGGCTACACCTTC.

This clone was seen a few times. This chain connects TRBV5-5 to TRBJ2-4; TRBD2 matches 9 bases. CDR1 and CDR2 from the germline V gene are SGHKS and YYEKEE (reference sequence). The CDR3 runs to 16 residues. V dropped 0 bases and J dropped 4; count of bases not matched to a gene: 5. The CDR3: CASSLAASGMKNIQYF. The CDR3 nucleotides are TGTGCCAGCAGCTTGGCCGCTAGCGGGATGAAAAACATTCAGTACTTC.

The chain employs TRBV3-1 (or the pseudogene TRBV3-2) and TRBJ1-6; D possibly corresponds to TRBD1 (5 bases). Trimming took 0 bases from V and 4 from J, leaving 10 bases between them. Germline V gene data show CDR1 as LGHDT and CDR2 as YNNKEL (reference sequence). The CDR3 length is 16 residues. This CDR3 reads CASSQDAGRYNSPLHF. The CDR3 bases are TGTGCCAGCAGCCAAGATGCGGGACGGTATAATTCACCCCTCCACTTT.

The chain links TRBV5-4 to TRBJ2-2; a possible D gene is TRBD1 (6 bases). This CDR3 has 15 residues. V was shortened by 4 bases and J by 6 bases, with 16 bases between the two germline ends. CDR1 is SGHNT and CDR2 is YYREEE in the germline V gene (reference sequence). CDR3 protein: CASSRPRTGPGELFF. DNA of the CDR3: TGTGCCAGCAGCCGTCCCCGAACAGGGCCCGGGGAGCTGTTTTTT. The full variable domain, rest sourced from reference TRBV5-4 and TRBJ2-2, is ETGVTQSPTHLIKTRGQQVTLRCSSQSGHNTVSWYQQALGQGPQFIFQYYREEENGRGNFPPRFSGLQFPNYSSELNVNALELDDSALYLCASSRPRTGPGELFFGEGSRLTVL.

This rearrangement joins TRBV5-1 to TRBJ2-3; no reliable D call. Germline-derived CDR1 and CDR2 are SGHRS and YFSETQ. V lost 0 bases to trimming and J lost 7 bases, with 9 bases between them. The CDR3 consists of 13 residues. CDR3: CASSLATDNTQYF. The DNA of the CDR3 is TGCGCCAGCAGCTTGGCTACAGATAATACGCAGTATTTT.

This chain joins TRBV19 and TRBJ1-2, with D possibly being TRBD1 (6 bases). V was cut by 4 bases and J by 0 bases, with 12 bases left in between. This CDR3 contains 15 residues. Looked up from germline, CDR1 is LNHDA and CDR2 is SQIVND (reference sequence). The CDR3 loop is CASSTDSLSNYGYTF. The CDR3 DNA reads TGTGCCAGTAGTACGGACAGCCTTTCTAACTATGGCTACACCTTC.

With respect to this clone: Within the sample, other DNA sequences also encode this same CDR3. V usage is TRBV18 and J usage is TRBJ2-1, with 10 positions matching TRBD2. J was trimmed by 6 bases and V by 2 bases; bases with no gene match: 4. The CDR3 consists of 15 residues. Germline V lookup: CDR1 KGHSH, CDR2 LQKENI. The CDR3 spells CASSPGLAGANEQFF. The CDR3 DNA is TGTGCCAGCTCACCAGGCCTAGCGGGGGCCAATGAGCAGTTCTTC.

The chain carries TRBV30 and TRBJ1-2; possible D gene TRBD1, 6 bases. Between the trimmed V and J ends, which lost 4 bases and 4 bases, there was a span of 22 bases. This CDR3 region has 16 residues. Germline CDR1 GTSNPN, CDR2 SVGIG (reference sequence). CDR3 region: CAWTPADSRQGYGYTF. CDR3 DNA sequence: TGTGCCTGGACCCCCGCGGACAGCCGGCAGGGCTATGGCTACACCTTC.

This chain's CDR3 is CATSRDSGGPGYNEQFF. CDR3 nucleotide sequence: TGTGCCACCAGCAGAGATTCCGGGGGGCCTGGGTACAATGAGCAGTTCTTC. The chain joins TRBV15 to TRBJ2-1, with D perhaps TRBD2 (7 bases). Germline V gene data show CDR1 as LNHNV and CDR2 as YYDKDF (reference sequence). Trimming shortened V by 0 bases and J by 4 bases, and 16 bases separated the two germline ends. The CDR3 is made up of 17 amino acids.

The chain recombines TRBV27 with TRBJ2-7, with 9 positions matching TRBD1. The germline CDR1 and CDR2 sequences are MNHEY and SMNVEV (reference sequence). The CDR3 loop spans 16 amino acids. Trimming at V came to 3 bases and at J to 6 bases, leaving 12 bases not matched to a gene. CDR3 in amino acids: CASSLTQTGGFLEQYF. For the CDR3, the DNA is TGTGCCAGCAGTTTGACCCAGACAGGGGGATTTCTCGAGCAGTACTTC.

In this sample, this clone turned up a few times. The chain couples TRBV25-1 to TRBJ1-2; D is uncertain. Germline lookup yields CDR1 MGHDK and CDR2 SYGVNS. Trimming left V 2 bases short and J 6 bases short, with 10 bases between. The CDR3 loop spans 13 amino acids. For the CDR3, the DNA is TGTGCCAGCAGTGAAACCCAGCAGGATGGCTACACCTTC. This codes for CASSETQQDGYTF.